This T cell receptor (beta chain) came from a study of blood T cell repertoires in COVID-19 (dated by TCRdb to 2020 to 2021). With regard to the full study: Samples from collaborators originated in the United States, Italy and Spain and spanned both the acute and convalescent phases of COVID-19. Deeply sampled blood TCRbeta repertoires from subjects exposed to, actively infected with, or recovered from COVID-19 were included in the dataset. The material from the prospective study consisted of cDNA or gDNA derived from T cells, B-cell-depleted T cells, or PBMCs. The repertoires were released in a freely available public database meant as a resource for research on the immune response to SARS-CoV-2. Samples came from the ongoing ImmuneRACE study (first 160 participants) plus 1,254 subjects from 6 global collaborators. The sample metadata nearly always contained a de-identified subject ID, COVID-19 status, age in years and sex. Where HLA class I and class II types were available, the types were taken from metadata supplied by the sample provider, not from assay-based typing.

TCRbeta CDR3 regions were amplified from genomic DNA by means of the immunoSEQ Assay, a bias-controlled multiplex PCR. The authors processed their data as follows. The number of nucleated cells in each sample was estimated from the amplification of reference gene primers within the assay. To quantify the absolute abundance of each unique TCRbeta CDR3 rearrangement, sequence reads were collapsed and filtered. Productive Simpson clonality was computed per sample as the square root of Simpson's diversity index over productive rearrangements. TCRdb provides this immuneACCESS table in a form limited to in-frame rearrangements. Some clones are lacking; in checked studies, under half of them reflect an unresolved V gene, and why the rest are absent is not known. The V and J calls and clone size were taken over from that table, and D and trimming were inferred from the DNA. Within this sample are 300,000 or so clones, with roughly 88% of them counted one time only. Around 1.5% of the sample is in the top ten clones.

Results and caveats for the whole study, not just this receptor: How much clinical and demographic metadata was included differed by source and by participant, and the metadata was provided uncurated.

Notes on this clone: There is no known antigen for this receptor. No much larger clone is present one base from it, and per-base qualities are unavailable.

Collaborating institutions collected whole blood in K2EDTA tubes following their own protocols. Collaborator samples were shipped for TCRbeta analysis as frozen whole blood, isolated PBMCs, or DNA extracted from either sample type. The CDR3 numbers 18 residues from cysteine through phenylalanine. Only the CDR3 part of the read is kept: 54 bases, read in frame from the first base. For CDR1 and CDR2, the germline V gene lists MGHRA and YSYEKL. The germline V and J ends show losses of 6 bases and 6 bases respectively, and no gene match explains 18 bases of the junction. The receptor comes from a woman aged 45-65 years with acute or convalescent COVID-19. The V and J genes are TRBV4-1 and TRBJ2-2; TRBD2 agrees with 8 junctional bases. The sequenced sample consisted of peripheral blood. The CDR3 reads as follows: CASRYAPWQRELAGELFF. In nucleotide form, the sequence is TGCGCCAGCAGATACGCCCCGTGGCAGCGGGAGCTGGCCGGGGAGCTGTTTTTT.